Following are 4 T cell receptor beta chains from one sample sequenced in a study of T cell responses to AZD1222 COVID-19 vaccine. Libraries were prepared by immunoSEQ multiplex PCR; TCRdb keeps only in-frame clonotypes and omits some of them. The sample includes 120,000 to 150,000 clones, 80% to 85% of them seen just once. Sequences were derived from peripheral blood, sampled on day 0 of MenACWY control vaccination. The receptors originated from an adult in good health.

The chain uses TRBV5-4 and TRBJ2-6; TRBD1 is a possible D gene (6 bases). There are 13 residues in the CDR3. Between the trimmed V and J ends, which lost 9 bases and 2 bases, there was a span of 9 bases. Germline loops: CDR1 SGHNT, CDR2 YYREEE (reference sequence). The CDR3 coding sequence is TGTGCCATCAGGGGAACTGGGGCCAACGTCCTGACTTTC. Protein sequence: CAIRGTGANVLTF.

J is TRBJ1-1 and V is TRBV11-2, with D possibly matching TRBD1 (6 bases). Trimming removed 1 base at V and 1 base at J, with 10 bases between. The CDR3 loop spans 15 amino acids. Germline assignment: CDR1 SGHAT and CDR2 FQNNGV. Here the CDR3 reads CASSLATGSNTEAFF. CDR3 nucleotide sequence: TGTGCCAGCAGCTTAGCCACAGGGTCGAACACTGAAGCTTTCTTT.

Here the CDR3 DNA reads TGCGCCAGCAGCCTCGGGGGGGGATCCTACACCTTC. Translation: CASSLGGGSYTF. The chain has TRBV4-1 and TRBJ1-2; tentatively, D is TRBD1 (5 bases). This CDR3 is 12 amino acids long. Germline CDR1 and CDR2: MGHRA and YSYEKL. V was shortened by 4 bases and J by 10 bases, with 13 bases between the two germline ends.

The rearrangement links TRBV29-1 to TRBJ2-2; D gene ambiguous. The germline gives CDR1 SQVTM, CDR2 ANQGSEA. The CDR3 is 13 amino acids. V was clipped by 3 bases and J by 0 bases, with 5 bases between them. The CDR3 DNA follows: TGCAGCGTTGACGGTCCGAACACCGGGGAGCTGTTTTTT. This translates into CSVDGPNTGELFF.